These T cell receptor beta chains were read from a single sample in a study of CD8+CD57+ T cells in acquired aplastic anemia. TCRdb passed the reads through MiXCR, listing each CDR3 protein once. The sample has about 190,000 distinct CDR3 sequences, around 45% seen once; the top ten hold 9.7%. Sequencing was done on a sample of sorted CD4+, CD8+, or CD8+CD57+ T cells (not recorded which) from PBMCs. The receptors were sampled from a human donor with aplastic anemia. CDR3s include the opening cysteine and the closing phenylalanine or tryptophan. The D gene is left open where the match is weak. For some rows the clone size is stated as once, few or many, or as a class when expanded; others skip it.

clone size	D gene	V gene	J gene	CDR3 DNA	CDR3 protein
-	-	TRBV10-3	TRBJ1-2	TGTGCCATCAGGAGAGGGGGGGTCCGGGACACACAAGGCTACACCTTC	CAIRRGGVRDTQGYTF
once	-	TRBV7-6	TRBJ2-2	TGTGCCAGCAGCTCAGTAGGGATCGGGGAGCTGTTTTTT	CASSSVGIGELFF
many	-	TRBV20-1	TRBJ2-1	TGCAGTGCTAGCTTTTCGGGGCTTATCTACAATGAGCAGTTCTTC	CSASFSGLIYNEQFF
-	-	TRBV14	TRBJ2-7	TGTGCCAGCAGCCAAGGGCGGGGATCGATTTACGAGCAGTACTTC	CASSQGRGSIYEQYF
-	-	TRBV5-1	TRBJ2-2	TGCGCCAGCAGCTTGGGGGAGTACACCGGGGAGCTGTTTTTT	CASSLGEYTGELFF
many	TRBD2	TRBV20-1	TRBJ2-7	TGCAGTGCTAGTCCTAGCGGGAGGGCCTACGAGCAGTACTTC	CSASPSGRAYEQYF
-	TRBD2	TRBV10-1	TRBJ2-3	TGCGCCAGCAGTGATAGCGGGGGACGCACAGATACGCAGTATTTT	CASSDSGGRTDTQYF
-	TRBD2	TRBV7-3	TRBJ2-3	TGTGCCAGCAGCTTAAGGGGGTTGACTAGCGGGCCTTATACGCAGTATTTT	CASSLRGLTSGPYTQYF
many	-	TRBV5-1	TRBJ2-5	TGCGCCAGCAGGCAATTTAGTGGAGGCCAAGAGACCCAGTACTTC	CASRQFSGGQETQYF
many	-	TRBV7-2	TRBJ1-3	TGTGCCAGCAGCTTAGCGGCGGGCTCTGGAAACACCATATATTTT	CASSLAAGSGNTIYF
-	TRBD1	TRBV5-1	TRBJ2-6	TGCGCCAGCAGCTTGAGGGGGCTTAGCTCTGGGGCCAACGTCCTGACTTTC	CASSLRGLSSGANVLTF